This T cell receptor beta chain was retrieved from a study of identical twins (dated by TCRdb to the mid-2010s). About the full investigation: To test whether fetal clonotypes persist, the study used deep sequencing on TCR alpha and beta repertoires from monozygotic twins, unrelated adults of various ages, and cord blood. To rule out contamination, the twin experiments were replicated at different times with different library preparation protocols.

All donors were healthy Caucasians. Three pairs of female monozygotic twins, all aged about 18 to 29 years, were included in the twin cohort. Positive isolation kits from Invitrogen were used to isolate CD4+ and CD8+ T cell populations. The germline ends are 14 bases apart after V is trimmed by 4 bases and J by 4 bases. The germline V gene sets CDR1 to SGHRS and CDR2 to YFSETQ. The CDR3 covers 14 residues, taking in both the cysteine and the phenylalanine. The sequence is cut down to CDR3 DNA, 42 bases in frame from base 1. Preparation of the library involved 5' RACE. The instrument was an Illumina HiSeq 2000. Template switching introduced a universal primer binding site; the final cDNA contained a unique molecular identifier, enabling accurate counting of TCR cDNA molecules. Specific primers in the conserved constant-segment region were used to synthesize first-strand cDNA for the TCR alpha and beta chains. To control for contamination, every cDNA library carried two barcodes: a SMART-Mk sample barcode plus Illumina barcodes. TruSeq adapter sequences and Illumina sample barcodes were added in two successive PCR steps. TCR alpha and beta cDNA libraries were sequenced on the Illumina HiSeq platform with custom primers. As for how the authors treated the data: Raw reads were processed with MiGEC to extract unique molecular identifiers, and MiXCR was used to determine CDR3 positions. For each individual, recombination models were inferred using an EM algorithm with the repgenHMM and IGoR tools. The tcR package in R was used for shared clonotype analysis, with sharing normalized by the product of cloneset sizes. To study raw recombination free of thymic and clonal selection effects, out-of-frame nonproductive sequences were analyzed. The public reads were reanalyzed by TCRdb: fastp trimming at Q25, MiXCR alignment, in-frame beta chains only. Rows with a matching CDR3 protein are joined into one entry that keeps the most common DNA and genes. The V and J calls, along with clone size, are taken from TCRdb and not from the paper's own processing. Here the sample has around 550,000 distinct CDR3 sequences; over 12% occur a single time. The leading ten clones occupy 0.44% of the sample.

This clonotype has just a few counts. The specificity of this receptor is unknown. The record has no base qualities; no much larger clone is one base away. Study-wide findings and limitations: In monozygotic twins, recombination models systematically underestimated out-of-frame TCR alpha sharing, but the models matched the sharing seen between unrelated individuals. The excess sharing between twins in beta out-of-frame sequences was weaker because fewer shared sequences reduced the signal-to-noise ratio. Zero-insertion analyses could be partly confounded by invariant T cells such as MAIT and iNKT, although diverse VJ usage argued against such confounding for most clonotypes. Because the same donors could not be followed over many years, conclusions were based on cross-sectional statistical analysis. Abundant cord blood beta clonotypes carried fewer insertions; young adult naive repertoires showed a weaker similar trend, while memory repertoires showed none. Compared with coincidental sharing between unrelated individuals, out-of-frame TCR alpha sequences shared between twins had an excess of sequences with low generation probability.

This same sample was also part of a study on yellow fever vaccine responses in identical twins. The other study reports the following: The T cell response to vaccination in identical twins was reported by the authors to appear partly convergent and partly personalized. In identical twins, the study followed T cell clones that responded to the vaccine with precision.

This chain joins TRBV5-1 to TRBJ2-5; a tentative D call is TRBD1 (6 bases match). Source material: CD4+ T cells sorted from blood. The clonotype was recovered from a woman between 18 and 30 years old in good health. The CDR3 protein sequence reads: CASSNPRGSETQYF. The sequenced DNA is TGCGCCAGCAGCAACCCCAGGGGTTCAGAGACCCAGTACTTC.